The 13 T cell receptor beta chains presented below share a single source sample, sequenced in a study of blood T cell repertoires in COVID-19. TCRdb keeps only in-frame clones here, not all; method: immunoSEQ multiplex PCR. The sample carries 180,000 or so clones, 70% to 90% recorded once. Sequenced sample: peripheral blood. These receptors all come from a man in his sixties with acute or convalescent COVID-19.

The chain couples TRBV28 to TRBJ2-3, with 10 bases fitting TRBD2. Germline CDR1 reads MDHEN; CDR2 reads SYDVKM. The trim removed 5 bases at V and 1 base at J, leaving 3 bases unmatched. The CDR3 spans 15 residues. The CDR3 DNA reads TGTGCCAGCAGTCCAGCGGGAGGGGGCACAGATACGCAGTATTTT. Encoded protein: CASSPAGGGTDTQYF.

The V call is TRBV5-1, the J call TRBJ2-1; D remains ambiguous. The germline gives CDR1 SGHRS, CDR2 YFSETQ. V was clipped by 4 bases and J by 4 bases, with 12 bases between them. The CDR3 spans 14 residues. The CDR3 bases are TGCGCCAGCAGCCCCATCCAGGATTACAATGAGCAGTTCTTC. It is translated as CASSPIQDYNEQFF.

The V call is TRBV30, the J call TRBJ2-1; TRBD2 matches at 8 bases. Germline loops: CDR1 GTSNPN, CDR2 SVGIG (reference sequence). The CDR3 is 13 residues long. Trimming took 3 bases from V and 7 from J; bases not matched to a gene: 5. DNA for the CDR3: TGTGCCTGGAGACTCCCGGGGGGGAATGAGCAGTTCTTC. This sequence encodes CAWRLPGGNEQFF. Complete variable domain (other parts from reference TRBV30 and TRBJ2-1): SQTIHQWPATLVQPVGSPLSLECTVEGTSNPNLYWYRQAAGRGLQLLFYSVGIGQISSEVPQNLSASRPQDRQFILSSKKLLLSDSGFYLCAWRLPGGNEQFFGPGTRLTVL.

The chain has TRBV25-1 and TRBJ2-3; no clear D. Per the germline V gene, CDR1 is MGHDK and CDR2 is SYGVNS. This CDR3 contains 13 residues. Trimming took off 2 bases at V and 3 bases at J, with 6 bases between the two ends. The DNA of the CDR3 is TGTGCCAGCAGTGAACCACTAACAGATACGCAGTATTTT. Translated, it gives CASSEPLTDTQYF.

This chain uses TRBV18 with TRBJ2-7; 11 nucleotides line up with TRBD2. The germline V gene encodes CDR1 KGHSH and CDR2 LQKENI. V trimming: 3 bases; J trimming: 2 bases; junction bases outside the gene matches: 12. The CDR3 has 18 residues. As DNA, the CDR3 is TGTGCCAGCTCACCCCAAGGACTAGCGGGTCGTGGCGCCTACGAGCAGTACTTC. This translates into CASSPQGLAGRGAYEQYF.

The chain uses TRBV3-1 (or the pseudogene TRBV3-2) and TRBJ2-3; the match to TRBD2 covers 7 bases. The CDR3 covers 15 residues. Germline loops: CDR1 LGHDT, CDR2 YNNKEL (reference sequence). The V segment lost 5 bases and the J segment 0 bases; nucleotides outside the gene matches: 5. For the CDR3, the DNA is TGTGCCAGCAGCGAACTAGCGTCCAGCACAGATACGCAGTATTTT. Amino acid sequence: CASSELASSTDTQYF.

The chain combines TRBV19 with TRBJ2-6, with a possible D match to TRBD1 (6 bases). The CDR3 length is 18 residues. From germline, CDR1 is LNHDA and CDR2 SQIVND (reference sequence). Trimming pared 4 bases from V and 0 bases from J, leaving 16 bases between. CDR3 region: CASSRTATAISGANVLTF. Here the CDR3 DNA reads TGTGCCAGTAGTAGGACAGCCACCGCGATCTCTGGGGCCAACGTCCTGACTTTC.

V is TRBV5-1 and J is TRBJ2-7; 9 nucleotides agree with TRBD2. The CDR3 covers 16 residues. V dropped 3 bases and J dropped 6; count of bases not matched to a gene: 13. In germline, CDR1 is SGHRS, CDR2 YFSETQ. The CDR3 nucleotides are TGCGCCAGCAGCTCCAAACTTAGCGGGAGCTTCTTCGAGCAGTACTTC. Its protein product is CASSSKLSGSFFEQYF.

This chain joins TRBV5-1 and TRBJ1-5; 9 bases match TRBD1. Germline trimming cut 2 bases from V and 7 bases from J; bases unmatched to any gene: 7. Germline V gene sequence: CDR1 SGHRS, CDR2 YFSETQ. The CDR3 totals 15 residues. CDR3 DNA: TGCGCCAGCAGCTTAGCCGGGACAGGGTACCAGCCCCAGCATTTT. The encoded protein is CASSLAGTGYQPQHF.

The chain links TRBV5-1 to TRBJ2-5, with 7 bases aligning to TRBD1. Trimming at V came to 3 bases and at J to 3 bases, leaving 2 bases not matched to a gene. CDR1 is SGHRS, CDR2 YFSETQ, per germline. The CDR3 is 13 residues long. The chain's CDR3 is CASSSGQEETQYF. For the CDR3, the DNA is TGCGCCAGCAGCTCCGGACAGGAAGAGACCCAGTACTTC. The variable domain in full, with the rest retrieved from reference TRBV5-1 and TRBJ2-5, is KAGVTQTPRYLIKTRGQQVTLSCSPISGHRSVSWYQQTPGQGLQFLFEYFSETQRNKGNFPGRFSGRQFSNSRSEMNVSTLELGDSALYLCASSSGQEETQYFGPGTRLLVL.

The genes are TRBV7-2 and TRBJ2-3; no clear D gene. V lost 4 bases to trimming and J lost 0 bases, with 11 bases between them. The CDR3 runs to 15 residues. Germline assignment: CDR1 SGHTA and CDR2 FQGNSA. The CDR3 sequence: CASSYWSRSTDTQYF. The CDR3 DNA follows: TGTGCCAGCAGCTATTGGTCTAGAAGCACAGATACGCAGTATTTT.

The J gene is TRBJ2-6, the V gene TRBV6-1; maybe TRBD2 (5 bases). In germline, CDR1 is MNHNS, CDR2 SASEGT. There are 15 residues in the CDR3. Trimming shortened V by 3 bases and J by 0 bases, and 6 bases separated the two germline ends. The chain's CDR3 is CASSDRGSGANVLTF. The CDR3 DNA reads as TGTGCCAGCAGTGATCGGGGCTCTGGGGCCAACGTCCTGACTTTC.

This clone was seen once. The gene calls are TRBV24-1 and TRBJ2-1; TRBD1 aligns across 9 bases. Germline CDR1 and CDR2: KGHDR and SFDVKD. The CDR3 extends over 15 amino acids. V shed 4 bases and J 2 bases; nucleotides not matched to a gene: 2. The CDR3 loop is CATSEGQGPYNEQFF. The DNA for the CDR3 is TGTGCCACCAGTGAGGGACAGGGCCCCTACAATGAGCAGTTCTTC.